This TCR beta chain was obtained from a study of molecular identifiers for immune sequencing clone quantification. In the case of this clonotype: Its antigen is currently unknown.

The CDR3 length is 11 residues. From germline, CDR1 is SQVTM and CDR2 ANQGSEA. V was trimmed by 3 bases and J by 6 bases, leaving 6 bases between them. TCRdb reanalysed the PCR reads using MiXCR and keeps one entry per CDR3 protein. The sample consists of some 65,000 distinct CDR3 sequences, about 18% of them appearing once. Points from the study as a whole: Spiked Jurkat TCR RNA from one cell was reportedly detectable among approximately 1 million naive cells. In naive cells, under 1% of molecules belonged to clones above 20 RNA copies, against over 98% in effector cells.

CD8+CD4-CCR7+CD45RA+ cells were sorted as naive CD8 T cells. This chain connects TRBV29-1 to TRBJ2-1, with D unclear. The source material was naive CD8+ T cells from blood, with Jurkat cell RNA spiked in. Indicated subset: FACS-sorted CD8+CD4-CCR7+CD45RA+ naive T cells. This TCR came from a human donor in good health. Some libraries in this study had Jurkat cell RNA spiked in. The CDR3 spells CSVDQTNEQFF. For the CDR3, the DNA is TGCAGCGTTGATCAGACCAATGAGCAGTTCTTC.